This TCR beta chain was sequenced in a study of blood T cell repertoires in COVID-19. Per the authors' pipeline: The assay estimated nucleated cells by amplifying reference gene primers. Repertoires were generated with immunoSEQ multiplex PCR, while TCRdb's copy carries only in-frame clones and drops some. From that table come the V and J calls and clone size; the DNA was used to work out D and trimming. This table has a few hundred thousand clones, about nine tenths appearing once. The CDR3 extends over 14 amino acids. V was cut by 3 bases and J by 9 bases, with 17 bases left in between. CDR1 and CDR2 from the germline V gene are MNHEY and SMNVEV (reference sequence).

This TCR came from a woman aged 25 to 39 who had recovered from COVID-19. Sequencing input: peripheral blood. The chain is built from TRBV27 and TRBJ1-1; maybe TRBD1 (6 bases). The CDR3 here is CASSFRDPRGQAFF. CDR3 coding DNA: TGTGCCAGCAGTTTCCGGGACCCCAGGGGCCAAGCTTTCTTT.